Many counts were recorded for the clone carrying this T cell receptor beta chain. Its specificity is unknown. TCR beta CDR3 regions were amplified from RNA transcripts. The primer set for the first-round RT-PCR of the TCR CDR3 was HTBI. TCRdb ran MiXCR on the multiplex PCR reads and lists one entry per CDR3 protein. The sample holds fewer than 400,000 distinct CDR3 sequences, approximately 14% seen once. The data are from a study of T cells in Graves' hyperthyroidism and ophthalmopathy. Study findings and constraints: Most thyroid clonotypes that were expanded above 0.001 also turned up in blood.

CDR3 length: 15 amino acids. V lost 3 bases, J lost 6 bases, and 3 bases stayed unmatched. Recently diagnosed hyperthyroidism of less than 2 months' duration affected patients aged 18 to 65. Uncontrolled infections, other autoimmune diseases, pregnancy or lactation led to exclusion of patients. The study collected blood at first hyperthyroidism diagnosis, before any ophthalmopathy symptoms arose. This clonotype was obtained from a woman aged 18-29 years with Graves' hyperthyroidism that later progressed to Graves' ophthalmopathy. The chain uses TRBV12-3 or TRBV12-4 and TRBJ1-5; 12 bases align to TRBD1. The sample taken for sequencing was blood. CDR3 residues: CASSFGTGGGQPQHF. In DNA, the CDR3 is TGTGCCAGCAGTTTTGGGACAGGGGGCGGTCAGCCCCAGCATTTT.